These T cell receptor beta chains were read from a single sample in a study of T cell responses to AZD1222 COVID-19 vaccine. The method was immunoSEQ multiplex PCR; TCRdb's version includes in-frame clones alone and lacks a portion of them. The sample holds approximately 79,000 clones, over 80% seen once. This sample comprised peripheral blood, obtained on day 0 of AZD1222 vaccination. The receptors here all came from an adult in good health. The CDR3 runs from the conserved cysteine through the conserved F or W. A D gene is named only where the DNA matches it firmly. A clone size is listed for some rows: how often the clone was seen (once, few, many), or a class if it is expanded.

CDR3 DNA	CDR3 protein	D gene	J gene	V gene	clone size
TGTGCCAGCAGTGAAACTCTAGGGCCCTACGAGCAGTACTTC	CASSETLGPYEQYF	-	TRBJ2-7	TRBV2	-
TGCAGCGTTGATAGGGGTTCCGGTGGCTACACCTTC	CSVDRGSGGYTF	-	TRBJ1-2	TRBV29-1	-
TGTGCCAGCAGCTTAAGTCAGGGGGCGGTAGCTTTCTTT	CASSLSQGAVAFF	TRBD1	TRBJ1-1	TRBV7-3	-
TGTGCCAGCAGCATAACAGGGGGTCAAAGAAGCTCCTATAATTCACCCCTCCACTTT	CASSITGGQRSSYNSPLHF	TRBD1	TRBJ1-6	TRBV9	-
TGTGCCAGCAGCGGGGAGGGGGGCACAGATACGCAGTATTTT	CASSGEGGTDTQYF	-	TRBJ2-3	TRBV9	-
TGTGCCAGCAGACGACAGGGCCTGGGAGACACCATATATTTT	CASRRQGLGDTIYF	TRBD1	TRBJ1-3	TRBV6-5	few
TGCGCCAGCAGCCCCCGAAGGGACAAACCTAATGAAAAACTGTTTTTT	CASSPRRDKPNEKLFF	-	TRBJ1-4	TRBV4-1	-
TGTGCCAGCAGTCACAGGGGGCGCCGAGGACACCAGCCCCAGCATTTT	CASSHRGRRGHQPQHF	TRBD1	TRBJ1-5	TRBV27	many
TGTGCCAGCAGTGTCTATACGCTCGGCTACACCTTC	CASSVYTLGYTF	-	TRBJ1-2	TRBV2	-
TGTGCCAGCAGCTTAGTGGGTCGATCCTACAATGAGCAGTTCTTC	CASSLVGRSYNEQFF	-	TRBJ2-1	TRBV7-2	-
TGTGCCAGCTCACCCGACAGTTTTTCGGCTAATGAGCAGTTCTTC	CASSPDSFSANEQFF	-	TRBJ2-1	TRBV18	-
TGTGCCAGCACCCCGACAAGTAGCAATCAGCCCCAGCATTTT	CASTPTSSNQPQHF	-	TRBJ1-5	TRBV2	-
TGTGCCAGCAGCTTGGGGCCCCCTGGGGGCGCAGATACGCAGTATTTT	CASSLGPPGGADTQYF	-	TRBJ2-3	TRBV5-4	few
TGTGCCAGTAGGGGGGGCAGGGGCACTGAAGCTTTCTTT	CASRGGRGTEAFF	-	TRBJ1-1	TRBV19	once
TGCGCCAGCAGATCGGACACCCCATCGCAGGGCTACACCTTC	CASRSDTPSQGYTF	-	TRBJ1-2	TRBV5-1	-
TGTGCCAGCAGCTCCGACGGACAGGGATATGGCTACACCTTC	CASSSDGQGYGYTF	TRBD1	TRBJ1-2	TRBV7-9	-
TGTGCCAGCGGTATTGACATTTATAGCAATCAGCCCCAGCATTTT	CASGIDIYSNQPQHF	-	TRBJ1-5	TRBV6-5	many
TGTGCCAGCAGTTTCCCGGGAGGGCCGGGCAATGAGCAGTTCTTC	CASSFPGGPGNEQFF	TRBD2	TRBJ2-1	TRBV28	-
TGTGCCAGCAGTTACGAAGGGAGTAGGGTCTACGAGCAGTACTTC	CASSYEGSRVYEQYF	-	TRBJ2-7	TRBV6-5	-
TGCGCCAGCAGCTTAAACCGGGACAGGGGATACATTCAGTACTTC	CASSLNRDRGYIQYF	TRBD1	TRBJ2-4	TRBV5-1	-
TGTGCCAGCAGTGAGGGGGGCTACAATGAGCAGTTCTTC	CASSEGGYNEQFF	-	TRBJ2-1	TRBV2	once
TGCGCCAGCAGGGAGTACAACACCGGTGAAGCTTTCTTT	CASREYNTGEAFF	-	TRBJ1-1	TRBV10-2	-
TGTGCCAGCAGTGATGGGGGGGGTTGGACTGAAGCTTTCTTT	CASSDGGGWTEAFF	-	TRBJ1-1	TRBV6-1	-
TGTGCCAGCAGCCGGGGACTAGCGGGAAGGTTGGAGACCCAGTACTTC	CASSRGLAGRLETQYF	TRBD2	TRBJ2-5	TRBV7-2	-
TGTGCCAGCTCACCGGACGGGGTCAATCAGCCCCAGCATTTT	CASSPDGVNQPQHF	-	TRBJ1-5	TRBV18	-
TGCAGCGCGTGGGCGATCTATGGCTACACCTTC	CSAWAIYGYTF	-	TRBJ1-2	TRBV29-1	-
TGTGCCAGCTCCGGAGCGCGGCGTGGGACTGAAGCTTTCTTT	CASSGARRGTEAFF	-	TRBJ1-1	TRBV5-6	-
TGTGCCAGCAGTGTTACATTCGGGGGGGGCAATCAGCCCCAGCATTTT	CASSVTFGGGNQPQHF	-	TRBJ1-5	TRBV6-1	-
TGTGCCAGTAGTATTGGGGACCTTGGCTATGGCTACACCTTC	CASSIGDLGYGYTF	-	TRBJ1-2	TRBV19	-
TGTGCCATCAGTCACCCAGAACGGGGCTACGAGCAGTACTTC	CAISHPERGYEQYF	-	TRBJ2-7	TRBV10-3	few
TGTGCCAGCATCCGGGCGGACTCTCAAGAGACCCAGTACTTC	CASIRADSQETQYF	-	TRBJ2-5	TRBV7-9	-
TGTGCCAGCAGTGCTGAGACAGGGTCTTGGAATTCACCCCTCCACTTT	CASSAETGSWNSPLHF	TRBD1	TRBJ1-6	TRBV27	-
TGTGCCAGCAGCCCCAAAACCCAGGGCGTCCCAGATACGCAGTATTTT	CASSPKTQGVPDTQYF	-	TRBJ2-3	TRBV7-9	-
TGCGCCAGCAGCTTAGGACAGGGAGAAAAACTGTTTTTT	CASSLGQGEKLFF	TRBD1	TRBJ1-4	TRBV5-1	-
TGTGCCAGCTCACCAGAGTTCGCCTACGAGCAGTACTTC	CASSPEFAYEQYF	-	TRBJ2-7	TRBV18	-
TGTGCCAGTAGTATTGGCGGGATGAGGCCCTACGAGCAGTACTTC	CASSIGGMRPYEQYF	-	TRBJ2-7	TRBV19	-
TGTGCCAGCACCGAATGGGGGAGGGACTATGGCTACACCTTC	CASTEWGRDYGYTF	-	TRBJ1-2	TRBV7-9	-
TGTGCCACGTCGCGGGGGCCGAACACTGAAGCTTTCTTT	CATSRGPNTEAFF	-	TRBJ1-1	TRBV15	-
TGCGCCAGCAGCTTGGGATTCAGGAGGACAGGGACAGGGAATGAAAAACTGTTTTTT	CASSLGFRRTGTGNEKLFF	TRBD1	TRBJ1-4	TRBV5-1	-
TGTGCCAGCAGGGACAGGGGGAACACCGGGGAGCTGTTTTTT	CASRDRGNTGELFF	TRBD1	TRBJ2-2	TRBV6-5	-
TGCAGTGCTAGTGGACAGGGTGGATACATTCAGTACTTC	CSASGQGGYIQYF	TRBD1	TRBJ2-4	TRBV20-1	-
TGTGCCAGCAGCACCCGGACAGCTGGGATCTATGGCTACACCTTC	CASSTRTAGIYGYTF	-	TRBJ1-2	TRBV13	-
TGTGCCAGCAGTGAAGGGACTAGCGGTTTAAACATTCAGTACTTC	CASSEGTSGLNIQYF	TRBD2	TRBJ2-4	TRBV2	-
TGTGCCAGCAGTTATAGCCTGACAGCTATTCAGCCCCAGCATTTT	CASSYSLTAIQPQHF	-	TRBJ1-5	TRBV6-5	-
TGTGCCACCAGCAGAGATCACCACGGCTCCGAGCAGTACTTC	CATSRDHHGSEQYF	-	TRBJ2-7	TRBV15	-
TGTGCCAGCAGTGTCGAGAGAAAATACAATGAGCAGTTCTTC	CASSVERKYNEQFF	-	TRBJ2-1	TRBV2	-
TGTGCCAGCAACCCCGCGGCAGGGATGAACACTGAAGCTTTCTTT	CASNPAAGMNTEAFF	-	TRBJ1-1	TRBV6-5	-
TGTGCCAGTAGTCCCCGGGGACAGGGGGCGCGAAACACCTTC	CASSPRGQGARNTF	TRBD1	TRBJ1-2	TRBV19	-
TGTGCCAGCAGCTTATATCAGGGGTTTGCTGGAAACACCATATATTTT	CASSLYQGFAGNTIYF	-	TRBJ1-3	TRBV13	-
TGTGCCAGCAGTACCTCCGCGGGGGGACCTGGGGAGTACTTC	CASSTSAGGPGEYF	TRBD2	TRBJ2-5	TRBV2	-
TGTGCCAGCAGCTTAGATCTCTGGCAGGGCGGGGAAAAACTGTTTTTT	CASSLDLWQGGEKLFF	-	TRBJ1-4	TRBV11-2	-
TGTGCCAGCAGCCAAAATAGCGGGACTATCTACGAGCAGTACTTC	CASSQNSGTIYEQYF	TRBD2	TRBJ2-7	TRBV3-1/TRBV3-2	-
TGTGCCAGCAGCCCAGCCCGGACCGGGGAGCTGTTTTTT	CASSPARTGELFF	-	TRBJ2-2	TRBV7-9	-
TGTGCCAGCAGCTTAGGACAGGCCTCTCGTGGAAACACCATATATTTT	CASSLGQASRGNTIYF	-	TRBJ1-3	TRBV7-8	few
TGTGCCAGCAGAACCGGGACAGGGGAGGGAGATACGCAGTATTTT	CASRTGTGEGDTQYF	TRBD1	TRBJ2-3	TRBV11-3	once